Below, 7 T cell receptor beta chains from the same sample are listed, as sequenced in a study of T cell responses to AZD1222 COVID-19 vaccine. Sequencing used immunoSEQ multiplex PCR; TCRdb keeps in-frame clones, though not all of them. In the table there are 160,000 or so clones, roughly 88% of which are singletons. The sample here was peripheral blood, taken 28 days after the second AZD1222 dose. These receptor sequences come from an adult who received the AZD1222 COVID-19 vaccine.

Remarks on this clone: At one boundary the junction diverges from the germline segment, which might be a read error. The chain is built from TRBV2 and TRBJ1-1; D unresolved. Germline V lookup: CDR1 SNHLY, CDR2 FYNNEI. The CDR3 extends over 12 amino acids. CDR3 in amino acids: CASSEISTQAFF. The CDR3 DNA reads TGTGCCAGCAGTGAAATATCCACTCAAGCTTTCTTT.

The J gene is TRBJ1-6, the V gene TRBV20-1; D not certain. The CDR3 runs 13 residues. The germline V gene encodes CDR1 DFQATT and CDR2 SNEGSKA (reference sequence). Trimming took off 3 bases at V and 11 bases at J, with 14 bases between the two ends. The CDR3 DNA follows: TGCAGTGCTAGTCCGCTTGGGGAGACACCCCTCCACTTT. The encoded protein is CSASPLGETPLHF.

V usage is TRBV19 and J usage is TRBJ1-1; weak D call: TRBD1 (5 bases). Per germline, CDR1 LNHDA and CDR2 SQIVND (reference sequence). Deletions cut 7 bases from V and 3 bases from J, with 18 bases between. The CDR3 covers 15 residues. CDR3 coding DNA: TGTGCCAGTACCCGGGGCCTCGGGGGGTACACTGAAGCTTTCTTT. This codes for CASTRGLGGYTEAFF.

V is TRBV30 and J is TRBJ2-7; D not resolved. Germline loops: CDR1 GTSNPN, CDR2 SVGIG (reference sequence). This CDR3 region has 13 residues. Trimming took 1 base from V and 4 from J, leaving 11 bases between them. CDR3 amino acids: CAWSGSGPYEQYF. The CDR3 bases are TGTGCCTGGAGTGGGTCAGGTCCATACGAGCAGTACTTC. Full variable domain (missing parts from reference TRBV30 and TRBJ2-7): SQTIHQWPATLVQPVGSPLSLECTVEGTSNPNLYWYRQAAGRGLQLLFYSVGIGQISSEVPQNLSASRPQDRQFILSSKKLLLSDSGFYLCAWSGSGPYEQYFGPGTRLTVT.

The V call is TRBV4-1, the J call TRBJ2-1, with D tentatively TRBD2 (5 bases). The CDR3 spans 15 residues. Looked up from germline, CDR1 is MGHRA and CDR2 is YSYEKL. V shed 6 bases and J shed 0 bases, with 12 bases lying between them. The CDR3 region has the DNA TGCGCCAGCAGAGGAAGCGGAAGCTCCTACAATGAGCAGTTCTTC. Its translation: CASRGSGSSYNEQFF.

This chain uses TRBV30 with TRBJ2-3; D may correspond to TRBD1 or TRBD2 (5 bases each). CDR1 and CDR2 (germline): GTSNPN, SVGIG (reference sequence). This CDR3 has 14 residues. Trimming shortened V by 5 bases and J by 0 bases, and 12 bases separated the two germline ends. DNA of the CDR3: TGTGCCTGGGATCCGGGGCTGAGCACAGATACGCAGTATTTT. It yields the protein CAWDPGLSTDTQYF.

V and J are TRBV6-1 and TRBJ1-4, with D uncertain. Trimming shortened V by 5 bases and J by 8 bases, and 18 bases separated the two germline ends. Germline V gives CDR1 MNHNS, CDR2 SASEGT. CDR3 length: 15 amino acids. The CDR3 spells CASSSTTGTVEKLFF. CDR3 bases: TGTGCCAGCAGTTCCACGACCGGAACAGTGGAAAAACTGTTTTTT.